This is a list of T cell receptor beta chains from one sample in a study of T cell responses to AZD1222 COVID-19 vaccine. Sequencing was performed with immunoSEQ multiplex PCR; in TCRdb, only in-frame clones are kept and a portion is missing. The profile shows 150,000 to 200,000 clones, 88% of them singletons. This sample comprised peripheral blood, obtained 28 days after the second AZD1222 dose. These receptors were taken from an adult who received the AZD1222 COVID-19 vaccine. The conserved cysteine and the conserved F or W are not part of the CDR3 here. D genes are given only for firm matches. For some rows the clone size is stated as once, few or many, or as a class when expanded; others skip it.

>-|-|TRBJ1-1|TRBV27
ASSLGAKTEAF
>TRBD2|-|TRBJ2-2|TRBV24-1
ATSDPGLAGVSGELF
>-|-|TRBJ1-5|TRBV6-6
ASRDPTDTQPQH
>TRBD2|once|TRBJ2-7|TRBV11-2
ASSRTSGSYEQY
>-|-|TRBJ1-1|TRBV6-2/TRBV6-3
ASSFRLNTEAF
>TRBD1|-|TRBJ2-6|TRBV7-9
ASRGQERAGANVLT
>TRBD1|once|TRBJ2-1|TRBV4-1
ASSQDDRGRADNEQF
>TRBD1|-|TRBJ2-7|TRBV27
ASSSRTGGREQY
>TRBD2|-|TRBJ2-1|TRBV4-1
ASSFPPGGTSGSNEQF
>TRBD2|-|TRBJ2-2|TRBV19
ATTGEGHTGELF
>-|-|TRBJ2-7|TRBV7-2
ASSFVRGEQY
>-|-|TRBJ1-1|TRBV4-3
ASSRTGATEAF
>-|once|TRBJ2-7|TRBV6-4
ASSENSAAYEQY
>TRBD2|-|TRBJ2-1|TRBV9
ASSVSGGRAVGEQF
>-|-|TRBJ2-7|TRBV12-3/TRBV12-4
ASSYGVSYEQY
>-|-|TRBJ1-1|TRBV7-8
ASSLPPGRPNTEAF
>TRBD1|-|TRBJ1-2|TRBV12-3/TRBV12-4
ASSPTGSNGYT
>-|once|TRBJ1-2|TRBV2
ASSDYREHGYT
>-|-|TRBJ2-2|TRBV7-3
ASSPQGLGNRELF
>-|-|TRBJ2-7|TRBV28
ASSLNYEQY
>TRBD1|-|TRBJ1-2|TRBV4-1
ASSQDQGADGYT
>-|-|TRBJ2-6|TRBV18
ASSPGGSGANVLT
>TRBD2|once|TRBJ2-1|TRBV24-1
ATSPPGQVGLAGAESRF
>-|-|TRBJ1-1|TRBV6-5
ASNLGPANTEAF
>-|few|TRBJ1-3|TRBV7-9
ASSRTFSGNTIY
>TRBD1|-|TRBJ2-2|TRBV11-3
ASSSDRGNTGELF
>-|few|TRBJ2-1|TRBV7-3
ASSSRLETAEQF
>TRBD2|-|TRBJ2-7|TRBV29-1
SVVPSGTSAYEQY
>TRBD2|-|TRBJ2-1|TRBV2
ASRELAGVNEQF
>TRBD1|-|TRBJ1-5|TRBV7-9
ASSQQGAEQPQH
>-|-|TRBJ1-1|TRBV6-2/TRBV6-3
ASSYQGRNTEAF
>-|-|TRBJ2-6|TRBV3-1/TRBV3-2
ASSQGNSGANVLT
>-|-|TRBJ2-5|TRBV21-1
ASSNVFQKETQY
>-|-|TRBJ1-6|TRBV7-2
ASSRGGGGRVDSPLH
>TRBD1|-|TRBJ2-3|TRBV5-8
ASSLGQGTSTDTQY
>-|-|TRBJ2-1|TRBV5-1
ASSVVPGPYNEQF
>-|-|TRBJ2-3|TRBV19
ASSPKFTDTQY
>-|-|TRBJ2-3|TRBV27
ASSPRRECTDTQY
>TRBD2|few|TRBJ2-3|TRBV9
ASSEQARTRGDTQY
>-|-|TRBJ1-1|TRBV11-2
ASSSTGYDTEAF
>TRBD2|-|TRBJ2-3|TRBV7-9
ASSTSGSGTDTQY
>-|-|TRBJ2-1|TRBV24-1
ATSDTTGSSYNEQF
>TRBD1|-|TRBJ2-1|TRBV19
ASSKQGDHEQF
>-|-|TRBJ2-5|TRBV5-1
ASSPDSYQETQY
>TRBD2|-|TRBJ2-1|TRBV9
ASSVLPTSGSYYNEQF
>TRBD1|-|TRBJ2-2|TRBV18
ASSPRTGPGELF
>-|-|TRBJ1-2|TRBV6-1
ASSDQGPLYGYT
>TRBD1|-|TRBJ2-1|TRBV19
ASSQTGLPYNEQF
>-|once|TRBJ1-5|TRBV4-2
ASSQDFGIRQPQH
>TRBD1|-|TRBJ2-7|TRBV6-2/TRBV6-3
ASSLPGGSYEQY
>TRBD1|-|TRBJ2-1|TRBV7-8
ASSFGVGQGGYEQF